Listed below are T cell receptor beta chains from one sample, sequenced in a study of blood T cell repertoires in COVID-19. Produced via immunoSEQ multiplex PCR; TCRdb's table is partial and in-frame only. The table records 55,000 to 75,000 clones, 84% of them present only once. Sequencing used peripheral blood. The origin of the receptors is a man aged 55-75 years with COVID-19, enrolled during active disease. Each CDR3 is given with its conserved first and last residue. The D gene is left open where the match is weak. Clone size is shown for a subset of rows, as once, few, many or a class of expanded clone.

clone size	D gene	V gene	J gene	CDR3 protein	CDR3 DNA
-	-	TRBV6-5	TRBJ2-7	CASSYYPNEDEQYF	TGTGCCAGCAGTTACTACCCCAACGAGGACGAGCAGTACTTC
-	-	TRBV6-1	TRBJ2-7	CASSEGPGTESYEQYF	TGTGCCAGCAGTGAAGGTCCAGGGACTGAATCCTACGAGCAGTACTTC
-	-	TRBV2	TRBJ1-3	CASSEQVYSGNTIYF	TGTGCCAGCAGTGAACAGGTCTACTCTGGAAACACCATATATTTT
few	-	TRBV5-1	TRBJ1-2	CASRLTFLNYGYTF	TGCGCCAGCAGGTTGACATTCCTTAACTATGGCTACACCTTC
-	TRBD1	TRBV19	TRBJ1-2	CATIDRGENYGYTF	TGTGCCACTATCGACAGGGGCGAAAACTATGGCTACACCTTC
few	TRBD2	TRBV19	TRBJ2-7	CATSGTSGRGAYEQYF	TGTGCCACCTCCGGGACTAGCGGGAGGGGAGCTTACGAGCAGTACTTC
-	-	TRBV19	TRBJ2-2	CASSSRLVPGELFF	TGTGCCAGTAGTTCGAGACTAGTCCCCGGGGAGCTGTTTTTT
-	-	TRBV12-3/TRBV12-4	TRBJ2-3	CASRSTGDTQYF	TGTGCCAGCAGATCAACAGGGGATACGCAGTATTTT
-	-	TRBV10-3	TRBJ1-2	CAISEPDRAGGYTF	TGTGCCATCAGTGAGCCCGACCGGGCGGGGGGCTACACCTTC
-	TRBD1	TRBV12-3/TRBV12-4	TRBJ2-1	CASSGTGTGEFF	TGTGCCAGCAGTGGGACAGGTACAGGGGAGTTCTTC
-	TRBD1	TRBV2	TRBJ1-5	CASSDVQGASQPQHF	TGTGCCAGCAGTGATGTCCAGGGGGCCAGTCAGCCCCAGCATTTT
-	-	TRBV30	TRBJ1-4	CAWSSGQVEKLFF	TGTGCCTGGAGTAGCGGTCAGGTTGAAAAACTGTTTTTT
-	-	TRBV7-3	TRBJ1-6	CASSLQGDNSPLHF	TGTGCCAGCAGCTTACAGGGTGATAATTCACCCCTCCACTTT
-	TRBD2	TRBV5-1	TRBJ2-2	CASSLVPPGRVATGELFF	TGCGCCAGCAGCTTGGTCCCGCCCGGGAGGGTGGCCACCGGGGAGCTGTTTTTT
few	-	TRBV19	TRBJ1-2	CASSPGGDGYTF	TGTGCCAGTAGTCCGGGGGGGGATGGCTACACCTTC
-	TRBD1	TRBV25-1	TRBJ2-5	CASSGQGGWETQYF	TGTGCCAGCAGTGGACAGGGTGGGTGGGAGACCCAGTACTTC
-	TRBD1	TRBV9	TRBJ1-1	CASSVRSTGSAFF	TGTGCCAGCAGCGTTCGTTCGACAGGGTCCGCTTTCTTT
-	-	TRBV3-1/TRBV3-2	TRBJ1-1	CASRRAPGETEAFF	TGTGCCAGCAGACGCGCCCCGGGGGAGACTGAAGCTTTCTTT
-	-	TRBV2	TRBJ2-7	CASRSRLEQYF	TGTGCCAGCCGGTCTAGGCTCGAGCAGTACTTC
-	-	TRBV6-5	TRBJ2-3	CASRRDGTWDTQYF	TGTGCCAGCAGGCGGGACGGTACGTGGGATACGCAGTATTTT
once	TRBD2	TRBV6-1	TRBJ2-1	CASSEAPRGLAGGPRNEQFF	TGTGCCAGCAGTGAAGCACCCCGGGGACTAGCGGGGGGGCCGAGGAATGAGCAGTTCTTC
-	-	TRBV2	TRBJ2-1	CASTPDSFYNEQFF	TGTGCCAGCACTCCTGACAGTTTCTACAATGAGCAGTTCTTC
-	-	TRBV5-1	TRBJ2-1	CASSPNPIAVPGLDEQFF	TGCGCCAGCAGCCCAAACCCAATAGCGGTGCCCGGGTTGGATGAGCAGTTCTTC
-	-	TRBV10-3	TRBJ2-1	CAISEVQGMRYGEQFF	TGTGCCATCAGTGAGGTACAGGGCATGAGGTACGGTGAGCAGTTCTTC
-	-	TRBV2	TRBJ2-3	CASQRSSEDTQYF	TGTGCCAGCCAGAGGAGTTCGGAAGATACGCAGTATTTT
-	-	TRBV3-1/TRBV3-2	TRBJ1-2	CASSQNADNYGYTF	TGTGCCAGCAGCCAAAATGCAGATAACTATGGCTACACCTTC
-	-	TRBV5-1	TRBJ2-3	CASSLDREGSDTQYF	TGCGCCAGCAGCTTGGACAGGGAAGGGTCAGATACGCAGTATTTT
once	-	TRBV6-5	TRBJ2-7	CASSPGTATYEQYF	TGTGCCAGCAGCCCCGGGACTGCAACCTACGAGCAGTACTTC
-	TRBD1	TRBV9	TRBJ2-3	CASSLLGQGTDTQYF	TGTGCCAGCAGCCTTCTGGGACAGGGCACAGATACGCAGTATTTT
-	TRBD2	TRBV4-1	TRBJ2-3	CASSQESNGLAGSTDTQYF	TGCGCCAGCAGCCAAGAATCTAATGGACTAGCGGGCAGCACAGATACGCAGTATTTT
-	-	TRBV3-1/TRBV3-2	TRBJ1-6	CASSRSGPNSPLHF	TGTGCCAGCAGCCGCTCAGGGCCCAATTCACCCCTCCACTTT
-	-	TRBV2	TRBJ1-1	CATSYSGTEAFF	TGTGCCACTTCATATTCGGGCACTGAAGCTTTCTTT
-	-	TRBV5-6	TRBJ2-7	CASSLDGYYEQYF	TGTGCCAGCAGCTTGGACGGTTACTACGAGCAGTACTTC
-	TRBD1	TRBV19	TRBJ2-1	CATFKQGLNEQFF	TGTGCCACCTTCAAACAGGGGCTAAATGAGCAGTTCTTC
once	TRBD1	TRBV6-2/TRBV6-3	TRBJ2-7	CASSYGQGVTYEQYF	TGTGCCAGCAGTTACGGCCAGGGGGTTACCTACGAGCAGTACTTC
-	-	TRBV5-1	TRBJ2-2	CASSLDGAPITGELFF	TGCGCCAGCAGCCTCGATGGTGCGCCCATAACCGGGGAGCTGTTTTTT
-	TRBD1	TRBV7-2	TRBJ1-2	CASSLGGQGDRGYTF	TGTGCCAGCAGCTTAGGAGGGCAGGGGGACCGCGGCTACACCTTC
-	-	TRBV5-1	TRBJ2-1	CASSLDWSSYNEQFF	TGCGCCAGCAGCTTGGACTGGAGCTCCTACAATGAGCAGTTCTTC
-	TRBD2	TRBV2	TRBJ2-2	CAGSGGEGGELFF	TGTGCCGGATCCGGAGGGGAGGGCGGGGAGCTGTTTTTT
-	TRBD1	TRBV5-4	TRBJ2-1	CASSEGQPYNEQFF	TGTGCCAGCAGCGAGGGACAGCCCTACAATGAGCAGTTCTTC